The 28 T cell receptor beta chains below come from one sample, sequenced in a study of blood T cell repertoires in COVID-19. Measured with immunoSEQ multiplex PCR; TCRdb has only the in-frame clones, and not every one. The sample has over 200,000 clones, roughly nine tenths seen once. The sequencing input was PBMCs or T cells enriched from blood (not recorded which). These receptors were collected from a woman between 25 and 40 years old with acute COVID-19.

The CDR3 protein is CASSLFALTGNTIYF. The DNA for the CDR3 is TGTGCCAGCAGCTTGTTTGCACTAACTGGAAACACCATATATTTT. The V gene is TRBV5-6, the J gene TRBJ1-3; D remains ambiguous. CDR1 is SGHDT, CDR2 YYEEEE, per germline. The CDR3 is 15 amino acids. Trimming shortened V by 1 base and J by 2 bases, and 10 bases separated the two germline ends.

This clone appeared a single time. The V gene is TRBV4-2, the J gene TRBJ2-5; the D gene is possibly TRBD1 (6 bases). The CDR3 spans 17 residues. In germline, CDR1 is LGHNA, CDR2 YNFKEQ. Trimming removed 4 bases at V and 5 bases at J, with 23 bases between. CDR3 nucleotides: TGTGCCAGCAGCCGCTCCGGTGTAGGGGGTGGTCGTGAGACCCAGTACTTC. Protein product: CASSRSGVGGGRETQYF.

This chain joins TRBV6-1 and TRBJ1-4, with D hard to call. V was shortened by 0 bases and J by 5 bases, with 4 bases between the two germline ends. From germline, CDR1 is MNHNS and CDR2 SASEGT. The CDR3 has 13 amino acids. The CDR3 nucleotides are TGTGCCAGCAGTGAAGCGCGGAATGAAAAACTGTTTTTT. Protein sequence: CASSEARNEKLFF.

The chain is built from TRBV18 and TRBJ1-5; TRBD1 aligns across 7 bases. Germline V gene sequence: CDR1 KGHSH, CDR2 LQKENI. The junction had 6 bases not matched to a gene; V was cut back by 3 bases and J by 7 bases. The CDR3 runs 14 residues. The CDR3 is CASSPSTGDQPQHF. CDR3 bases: TGTGCCAGCTCACCCTCTACAGGGGACCAGCCCCAGCATTTT.

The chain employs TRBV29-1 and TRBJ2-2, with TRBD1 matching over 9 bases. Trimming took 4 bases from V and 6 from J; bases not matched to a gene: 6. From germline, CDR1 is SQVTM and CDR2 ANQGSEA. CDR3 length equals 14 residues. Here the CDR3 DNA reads TGCAGCGTTGCCGAGGGACAGGGCCCCGGGGAGCTGTTTTTT. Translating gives CSVAEGQGPGELFF.

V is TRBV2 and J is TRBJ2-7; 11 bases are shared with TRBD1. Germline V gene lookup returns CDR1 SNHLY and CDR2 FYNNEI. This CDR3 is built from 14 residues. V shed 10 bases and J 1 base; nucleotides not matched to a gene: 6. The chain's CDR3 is CATPGQGGSYEQYF. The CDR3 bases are TGTGCCACTCCGGGACAGGGGGGATCCTACGAGCAGTACTTC. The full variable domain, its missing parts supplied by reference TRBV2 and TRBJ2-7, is EPEVTQTPSHQVTQMGQEVILRCVPISNHLYFYWYRQILGQKVEFLVSFYNNEISEKSEIFDDQFSVERPDGSNFTLKIRSTKLEDSAMYFCATPGQGGSYEQYFGPGTRLTVT.

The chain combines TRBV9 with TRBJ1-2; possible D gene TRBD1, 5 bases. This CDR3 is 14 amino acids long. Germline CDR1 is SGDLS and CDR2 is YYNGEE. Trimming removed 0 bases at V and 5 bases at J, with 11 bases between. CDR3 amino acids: CASSVGGQRYGYTF. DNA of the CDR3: TGTGCCAGCAGCGTAGGCGGACAAAGGTATGGCTACACCTTC. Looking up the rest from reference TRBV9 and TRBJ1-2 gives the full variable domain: DSGVTQTPKHLITATGQRVTLRCSPRSGDLSVYWYQQSLDQGLQFLIQYYNGEERAKGNILERFSAQQFPDLHSELNLSSLELGDSALYFCASSVGGQRYGYTFGSGTRLTVV.

The CDR3 spells CASSREAYGYTF. CDR3 DNA: TGTGCCAGTAGTCGAGAAGCCTATGGCTACACCTTC. This chain joins TRBV19 and TRBJ1-2; D remains ambiguous. Germline CDR1 LNHDA, CDR2 SQIVND (reference sequence). With 5 bases removed from V and 4 bases from J, the gap between germline ends came to 8 bases. The CDR3 totals 12 residues.

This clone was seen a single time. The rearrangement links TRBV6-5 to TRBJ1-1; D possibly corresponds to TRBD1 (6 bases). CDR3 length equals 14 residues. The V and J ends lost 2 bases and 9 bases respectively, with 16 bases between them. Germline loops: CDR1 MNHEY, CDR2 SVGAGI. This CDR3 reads CASSYATGQGKAFF. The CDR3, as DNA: TGTGCCAGCAGTTACGCCACGGGACAAGGTAAAGCTTTCTTT.

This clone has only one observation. The CDR3 sequence: CASSFASGGVNEQFF. CDR3 coding DNA: TGTGCCAGCAGTTTCGCTAGCGGGGGGGTGAATGAGCAGTTCTTC. The chain carries TRBV28 and TRBJ2-1; 12 positions match TRBD2. This CDR3 spans 15 amino acids. V lost 3 bases to trimming and J lost 7 bases; unmatched junction nucleotides: 4. In germline, CDR1 is MDHEN, CDR2 SYDVKM. The full variable domain, its missing parts supplied by reference TRBV28 and TRBJ2-1, is DVKVTQSSRYLVKRTGEKVFLECVQDMDHENMFWYRQDPGLGLRLIYFSYDVKMKEKGDIPEGYSVSREKKERFSLILESASTNQTSMYLCASSFASGGVNEQFFGPGTRLTVL.

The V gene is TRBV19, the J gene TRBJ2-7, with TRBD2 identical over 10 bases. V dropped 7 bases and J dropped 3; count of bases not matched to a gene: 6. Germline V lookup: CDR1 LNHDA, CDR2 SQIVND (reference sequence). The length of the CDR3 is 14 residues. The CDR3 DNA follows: TGTGCCAGTATTCAAGCGGGGGGGTTCTACGAGCAGTACTTC. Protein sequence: CASIQAGGFYEQYF. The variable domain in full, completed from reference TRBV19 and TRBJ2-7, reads DGGITQSPKYLFRKEGQNVTLSCEQNLNHDAMYWYRQDPGQGLRLIYYSQIVNDFQKGDIAEGYSVSREKKESFPLTVTSAQKNPTAFYLCASIQAGGFYEQYFGPGTRLTVT.

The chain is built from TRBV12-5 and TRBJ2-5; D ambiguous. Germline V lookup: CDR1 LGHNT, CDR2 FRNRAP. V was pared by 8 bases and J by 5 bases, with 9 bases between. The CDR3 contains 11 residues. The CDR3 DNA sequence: TGTGCTAGTAGCTCCGGGGAGACCCAGTACTTC. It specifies CASSSGETQYF.

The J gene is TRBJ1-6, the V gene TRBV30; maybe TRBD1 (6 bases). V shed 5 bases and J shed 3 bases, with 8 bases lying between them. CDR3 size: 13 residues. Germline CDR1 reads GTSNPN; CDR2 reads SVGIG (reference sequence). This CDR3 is CAWGQNYNSPLHF. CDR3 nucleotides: TGTGCCTGGGGACAGAACTATAATTCACCCCTCCACTTT.

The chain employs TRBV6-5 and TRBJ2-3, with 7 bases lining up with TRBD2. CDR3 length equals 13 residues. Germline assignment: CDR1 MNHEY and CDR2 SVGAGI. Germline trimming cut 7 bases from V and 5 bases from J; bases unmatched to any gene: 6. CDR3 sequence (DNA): TGTGCCAGCAAGAACTCGGGGGGAGATACGCAGTATTTT. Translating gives CASKNSGGDTQYF.

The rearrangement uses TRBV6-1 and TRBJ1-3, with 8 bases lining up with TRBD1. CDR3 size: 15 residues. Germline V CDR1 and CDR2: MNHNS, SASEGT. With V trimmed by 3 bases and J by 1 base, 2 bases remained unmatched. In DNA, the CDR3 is TGTGCCAGCAGTGATGACAGGGGTTCTGGAAACACCATATATTTT. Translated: CASSDDRGSGNTIYF.

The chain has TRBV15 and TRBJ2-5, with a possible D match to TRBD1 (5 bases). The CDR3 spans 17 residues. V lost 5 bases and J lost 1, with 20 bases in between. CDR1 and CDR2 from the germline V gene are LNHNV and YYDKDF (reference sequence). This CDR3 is CATSRPPRRQIQETQYF. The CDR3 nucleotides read TGTGCCACCAGCCGGCCCCCTCGAAGACAGATCCAAGAGACCCAGTACTTC.

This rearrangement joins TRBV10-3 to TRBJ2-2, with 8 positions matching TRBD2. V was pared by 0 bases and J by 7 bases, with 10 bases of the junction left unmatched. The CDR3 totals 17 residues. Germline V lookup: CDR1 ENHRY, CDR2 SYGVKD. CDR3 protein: CAISESGSGTAGGELFF. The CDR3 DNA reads TGTGCCATCAGTGAGTCAGGTAGCGGGACGGCAGGCGGGGAGCTGTTTTTT.

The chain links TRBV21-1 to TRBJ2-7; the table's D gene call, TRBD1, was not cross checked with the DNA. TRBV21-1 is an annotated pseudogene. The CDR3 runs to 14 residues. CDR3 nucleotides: TGTGCCAGCAGCACGCCAGAAATATACTACGAGCAGTACTTC. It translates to CASSTPEIYYEQYF.

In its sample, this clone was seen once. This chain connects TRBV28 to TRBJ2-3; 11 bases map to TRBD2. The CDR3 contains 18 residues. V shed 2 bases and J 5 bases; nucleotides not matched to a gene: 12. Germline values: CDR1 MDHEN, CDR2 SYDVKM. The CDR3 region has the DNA TGTGCCAGCAGTTTAAAGGAGAATAGCGGGGGGGAGGTAGATACGCAGTATTTT. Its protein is CASSLKENSGGEVDTQYF.

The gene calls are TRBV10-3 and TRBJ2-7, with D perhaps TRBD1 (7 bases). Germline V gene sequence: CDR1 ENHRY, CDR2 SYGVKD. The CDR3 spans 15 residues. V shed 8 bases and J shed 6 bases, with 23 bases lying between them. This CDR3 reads CAISQQGGLQGEQYF. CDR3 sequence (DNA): TGTGCCATCTCCCAGCAGGGGGGCCTCCAAGGCGAGCAGTACTTC.

The CDR3 region is CASSPDRGADTEAFF. CDR3 DNA sequence: TGCGCCAGCAGCCCGGACAGGGGCGCTGACACTGAAGCTTTCTTT. The genes are TRBV5-1 and TRBJ1-1; 9 bases map to TRBD1. The ends lost 4 bases at V and 3 bases at J; junction bases unmatched: 7. The CDR3 extends over 15 amino acids. Germline CDR1 is SGHRS and CDR2 is YFSETQ. Together with reference TRBV5-1 and TRBJ1-1, the CDR3 gives the full variable domain: KAGVTQTPRYLIKTRGQQVTLSCSPISGHRSVSWYQQTPGQGLQFLFEYFSETQRNKGNFPGRFSGRQFSNSRSEMNVSTLELGDSALYLCASSPDRGADTEAFFGQGTRLTVV.

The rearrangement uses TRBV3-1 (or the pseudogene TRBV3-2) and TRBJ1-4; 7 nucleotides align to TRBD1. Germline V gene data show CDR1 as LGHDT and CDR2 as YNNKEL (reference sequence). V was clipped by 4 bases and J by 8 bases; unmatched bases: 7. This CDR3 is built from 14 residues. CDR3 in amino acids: CASSPGQRGEKLFF. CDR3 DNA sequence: TGTGCCAGCAGCCCGGGACAGAGGGGGGAAAAACTGTTTTTT.

CDR3 sequence reads: CASSRDSQETQYF. CDR3 DNA sequence: TGCGCCAGCAGTCGGGACAGCCAAGAGACCCAGTACTTC. The chain combines TRBV10-2 with TRBJ2-5; 7 positions agree with TRBD1. Unmatched junction bases numbered 1, after V lost 5 bases and J lost 1 base. CDR3 size: 13 residues. Looked up from germline, CDR1 is WSHSY and CDR2 is SAAADI.

CDR3 nucleotides: TGTGCCAGCAGTTTATCTGGACAGGGTTATTCACCCCTCCACTTT. Its translation: CASSLSGQGYSPLHF. The chain uses TRBV27 and TRBJ1-6, with 8 nucleotides matching TRBD1. CDR3 length: 15 residues. Germline V gene lookup returns CDR1 MNHEY and CDR2 SMNVEV (reference sequence). V trimming: 0 bases; J trimming: 8 bases; junction bases outside the gene matches: 3.

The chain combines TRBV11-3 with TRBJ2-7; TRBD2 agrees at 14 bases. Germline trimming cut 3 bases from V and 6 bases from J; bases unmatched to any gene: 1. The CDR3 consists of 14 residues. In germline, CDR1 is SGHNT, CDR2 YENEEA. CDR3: CASSLGLAGAEQYF. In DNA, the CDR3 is TGTGCCAGCAGCTTGGGACTAGCGGGGGCCGAGCAGTACTTC.

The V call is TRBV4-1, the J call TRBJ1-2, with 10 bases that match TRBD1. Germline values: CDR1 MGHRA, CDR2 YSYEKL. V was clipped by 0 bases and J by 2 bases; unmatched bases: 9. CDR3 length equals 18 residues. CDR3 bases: TGCGCCAGCAGCCAAGATCAGGTGACAGGGGGCCTCAACTATGGCTACACCTTC. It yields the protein CASSQDQVTGGLNYGYTF.

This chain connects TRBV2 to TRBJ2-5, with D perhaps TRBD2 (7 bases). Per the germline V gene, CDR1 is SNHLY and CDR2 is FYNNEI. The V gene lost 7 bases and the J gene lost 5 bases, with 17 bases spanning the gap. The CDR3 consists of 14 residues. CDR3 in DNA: TGTGCCAGCATTGTGAGGGGGGGCGGGGAGACCCAGTACTTC. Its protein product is CASIVRGGGETQYF.

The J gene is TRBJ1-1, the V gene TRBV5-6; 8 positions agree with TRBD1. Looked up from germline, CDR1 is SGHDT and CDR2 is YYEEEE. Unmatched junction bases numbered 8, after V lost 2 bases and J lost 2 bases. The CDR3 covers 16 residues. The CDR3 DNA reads TGTGCCAGCAGCTTAAGACAGGGGAGAGGAAACACTGAAGCTTTCTTT. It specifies CASSLRQGRGNTEAFF.